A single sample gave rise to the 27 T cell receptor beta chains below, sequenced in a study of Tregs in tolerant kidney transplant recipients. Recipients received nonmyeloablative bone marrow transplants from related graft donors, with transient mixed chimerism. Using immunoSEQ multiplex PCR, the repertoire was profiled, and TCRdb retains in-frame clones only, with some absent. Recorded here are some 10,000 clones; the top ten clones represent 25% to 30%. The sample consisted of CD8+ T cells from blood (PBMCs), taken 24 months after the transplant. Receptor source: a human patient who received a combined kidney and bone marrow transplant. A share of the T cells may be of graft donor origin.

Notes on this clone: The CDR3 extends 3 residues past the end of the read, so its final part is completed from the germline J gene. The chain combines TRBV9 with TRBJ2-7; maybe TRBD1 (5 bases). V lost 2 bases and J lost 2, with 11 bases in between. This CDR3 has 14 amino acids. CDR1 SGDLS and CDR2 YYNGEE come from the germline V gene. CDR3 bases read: TGTGCCAGCAGCGTTGACCCGACAGCCTACGAG. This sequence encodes CASSVDPTAYE. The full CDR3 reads CASSVDPTAYEQYF.

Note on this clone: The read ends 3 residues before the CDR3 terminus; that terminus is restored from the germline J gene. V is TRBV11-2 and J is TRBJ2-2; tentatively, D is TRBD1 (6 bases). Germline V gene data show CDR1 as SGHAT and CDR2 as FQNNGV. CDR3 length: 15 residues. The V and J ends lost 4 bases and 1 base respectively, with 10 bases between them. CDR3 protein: CASSSPTGNTGELFF. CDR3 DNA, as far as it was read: TGTGCCAGCAGCTCTCCGACAGGGAACACCGGGGAG.

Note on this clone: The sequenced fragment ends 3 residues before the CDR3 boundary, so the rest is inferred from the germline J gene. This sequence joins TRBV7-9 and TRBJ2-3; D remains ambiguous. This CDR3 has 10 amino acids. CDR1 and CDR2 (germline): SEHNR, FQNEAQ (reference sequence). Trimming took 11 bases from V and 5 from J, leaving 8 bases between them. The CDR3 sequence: CADGGDTQYF. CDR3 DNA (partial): TGTGCCGACGGCGGAGATACG.

The CDR3: CSAPSLAGGDEQFF. Partial CDR3 DNA: TGCAGTGCTCCATCACTAGCGGGAGGCGATGAG. V is TRBV20-1 and J is TRBJ2-1, with 12 bases that match TRBD2. Read data end 3 residues before the CDR3 end; the end is taken from the germline J gene. CDR3 length: 14 amino acids. Germline V gives CDR1 DFQATT, CDR2 SNEGSKA (reference sequence). The V segment lost 5 bases and the J segment 8 bases; nucleotides outside the gene matches: 7.

This CDR3 is CASSFGGPYEQYF. Incomplete CDR3 DNA: TGCGCCAGCAGCTTTGGCGGCCCCTACGAG. The chain employs TRBV5-1 and TRBJ2-7; D is ambiguous. The read halts 3 residues ahead of the CDR3 end, with the missing end drawn from the germline J gene. The CDR3 sequence is 13 residues long. V lost 2 bases and J lost 2, with 8 bases in between. Germline V lookup: CDR1 SGHRS, CDR2 YFSETQ.

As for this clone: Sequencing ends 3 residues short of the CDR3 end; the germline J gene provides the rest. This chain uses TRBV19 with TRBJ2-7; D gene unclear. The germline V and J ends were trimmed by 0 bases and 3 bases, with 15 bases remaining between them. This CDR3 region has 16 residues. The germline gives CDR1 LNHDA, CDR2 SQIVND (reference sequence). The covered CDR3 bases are TGTGCCAGTAGTATAGATCTTGGGCATCTTCGCTACGAG. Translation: CASSIDLGHLRYE. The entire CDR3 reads CASSIDLGHLRYEQYF.

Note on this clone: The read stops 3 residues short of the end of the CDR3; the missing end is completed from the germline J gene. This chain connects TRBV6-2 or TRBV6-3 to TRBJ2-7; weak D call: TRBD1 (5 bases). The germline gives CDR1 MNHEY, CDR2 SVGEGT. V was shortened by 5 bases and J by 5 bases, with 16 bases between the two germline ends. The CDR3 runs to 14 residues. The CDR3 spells CASSQPGHSHEQYF. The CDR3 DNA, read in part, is TGTGCCAGCAGTCAACCCGGACATTCCCACGAG.

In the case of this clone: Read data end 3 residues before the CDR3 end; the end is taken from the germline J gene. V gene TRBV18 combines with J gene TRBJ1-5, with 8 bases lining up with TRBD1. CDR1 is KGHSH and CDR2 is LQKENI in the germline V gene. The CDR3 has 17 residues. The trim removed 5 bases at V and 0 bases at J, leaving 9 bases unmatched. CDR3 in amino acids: CASSSTGARDSNQPQHF. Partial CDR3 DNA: TGTGCCAGCTCATCGACAGGGGCGAGGGATAGCAATCAGCCC.

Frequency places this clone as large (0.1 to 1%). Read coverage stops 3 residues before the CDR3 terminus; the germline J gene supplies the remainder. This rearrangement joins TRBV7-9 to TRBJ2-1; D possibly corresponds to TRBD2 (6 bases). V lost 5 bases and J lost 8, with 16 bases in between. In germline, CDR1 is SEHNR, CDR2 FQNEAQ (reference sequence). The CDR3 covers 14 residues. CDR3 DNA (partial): TGTGCCAGCAGCCCCTCTAGAGCTAGCGATGAG. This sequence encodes CASSPSRASDE. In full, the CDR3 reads CASSPSRASDEQFF.

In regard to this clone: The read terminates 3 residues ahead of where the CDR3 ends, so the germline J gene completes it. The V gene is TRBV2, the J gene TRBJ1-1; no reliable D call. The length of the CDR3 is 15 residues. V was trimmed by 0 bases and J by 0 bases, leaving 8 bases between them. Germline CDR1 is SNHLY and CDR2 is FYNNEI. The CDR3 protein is CASSEALRVNTEAFF. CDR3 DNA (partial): TGTGCCAGCAGTGAAGCCTTGCGGGTGAACACTGAA. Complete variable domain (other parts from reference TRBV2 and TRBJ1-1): EPEVTQTPSHQVTQMGQEVILRCVPISNHLYFYWYRQILGQKVEFLVSFYNNEISEKSEIFDDQFSVERPDGSNFTLKIRSTKLEDSAMYFCASSEALRVNTEAFFGQGTRLTVV.

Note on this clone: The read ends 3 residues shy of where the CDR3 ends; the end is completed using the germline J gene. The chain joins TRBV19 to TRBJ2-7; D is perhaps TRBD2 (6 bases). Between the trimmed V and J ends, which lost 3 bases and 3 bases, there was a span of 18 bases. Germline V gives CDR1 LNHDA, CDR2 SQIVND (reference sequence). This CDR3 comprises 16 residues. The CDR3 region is CASSILASEGVYEQYF. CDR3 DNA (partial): TGTGCCAGTAGTATTCTGGCTAGCGAAGGGGTCTACGAG. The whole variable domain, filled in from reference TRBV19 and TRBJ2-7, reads DGGITQSPKYLFRKEGQNVTLSCEQNLNHDAMYWYRQDPGQGLRLIYYSQIVNDFQKGDIAEGYSVSREKKESFPLTVTSAQKNPTAFYLCASSILASEGVYEQYFGPGTRLTVT.

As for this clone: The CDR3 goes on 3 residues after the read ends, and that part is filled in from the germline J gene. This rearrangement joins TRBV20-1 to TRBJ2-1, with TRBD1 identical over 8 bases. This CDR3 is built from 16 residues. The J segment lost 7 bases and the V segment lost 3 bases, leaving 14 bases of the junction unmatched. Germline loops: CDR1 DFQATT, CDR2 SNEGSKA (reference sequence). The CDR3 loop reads CSASMGKRQGRNEQFF. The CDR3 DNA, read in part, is TGCAGTGCTAGCATGGGCAAGAGACAGGGGAGGAATGAG.

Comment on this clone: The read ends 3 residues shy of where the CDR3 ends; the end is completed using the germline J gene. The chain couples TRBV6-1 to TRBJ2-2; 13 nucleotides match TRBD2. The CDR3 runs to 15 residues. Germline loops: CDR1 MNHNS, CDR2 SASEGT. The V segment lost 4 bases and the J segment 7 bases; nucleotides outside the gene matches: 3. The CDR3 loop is CASSVLAGGVGELFF. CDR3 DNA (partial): TGTGCCAGCAGTGTACTAGCGGGAGGGGTCGGGGAG.

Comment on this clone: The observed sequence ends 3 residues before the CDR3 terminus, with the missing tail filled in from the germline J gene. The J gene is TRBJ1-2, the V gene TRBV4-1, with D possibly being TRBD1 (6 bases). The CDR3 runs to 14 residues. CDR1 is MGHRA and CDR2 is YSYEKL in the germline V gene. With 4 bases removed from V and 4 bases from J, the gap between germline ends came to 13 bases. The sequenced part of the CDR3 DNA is TGCGCCAGCAGCCCCGATGACAGGCCCTATGGC. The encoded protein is CASSPDDRPYG. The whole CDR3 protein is CASSPDDRPYGYTF.

The part of the CDR3 DNA that was read is TGTGCCAGTACCGCAGGGGGCGCATCCTACGAG. Encoded protein: CASTAGGASYE. Given in full, the CDR3 is CASTAGGASYEQYF. This chain links TRBV19 with TRBJ2-7; 8 positions match TRBD1. The CDR3 is cut off 3 residues early in the read; its end comes from the germline J gene. This CDR3 region has 14 residues. Losses at the gene ends were 7 bases for V and 1 base for J; bases not matched to a gene: 6. Looked up from germline, CDR1 is LNHDA and CDR2 is SQIVND (reference sequence).

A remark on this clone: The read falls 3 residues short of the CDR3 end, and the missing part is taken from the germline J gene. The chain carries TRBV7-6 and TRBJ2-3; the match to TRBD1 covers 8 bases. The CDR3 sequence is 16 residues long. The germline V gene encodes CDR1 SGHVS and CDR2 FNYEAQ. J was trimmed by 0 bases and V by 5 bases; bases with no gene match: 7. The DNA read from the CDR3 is TGTGCCAGCAGCCCGGACAGGGCCTCTAGCACAGATACG. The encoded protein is CASSPDRASSTDT. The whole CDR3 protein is CASSPDRASSTDTQYF.

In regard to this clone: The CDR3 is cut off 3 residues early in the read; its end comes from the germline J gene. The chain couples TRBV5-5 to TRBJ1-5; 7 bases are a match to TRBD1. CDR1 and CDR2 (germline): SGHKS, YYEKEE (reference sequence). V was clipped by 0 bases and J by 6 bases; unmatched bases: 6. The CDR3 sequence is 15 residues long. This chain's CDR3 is CASSLAVQGLQPQHF. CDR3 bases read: TGTGCCAGCAGCTTGGCCGTACAGGGGCTTCAGCCC.

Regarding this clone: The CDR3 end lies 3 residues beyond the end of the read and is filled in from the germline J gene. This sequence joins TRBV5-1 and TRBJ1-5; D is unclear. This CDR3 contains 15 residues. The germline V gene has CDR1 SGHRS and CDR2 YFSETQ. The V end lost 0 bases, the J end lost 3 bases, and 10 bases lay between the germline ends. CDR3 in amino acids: CASSLGPGFNQPQHF. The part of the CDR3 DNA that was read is TGCGCCAGCAGCTTGGGACCGGGTTTCAATCAGCCC.

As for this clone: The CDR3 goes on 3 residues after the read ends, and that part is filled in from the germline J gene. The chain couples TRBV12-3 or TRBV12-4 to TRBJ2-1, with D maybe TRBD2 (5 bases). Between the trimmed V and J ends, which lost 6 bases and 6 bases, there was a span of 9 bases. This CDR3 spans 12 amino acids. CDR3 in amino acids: CASSPTSNEQFF. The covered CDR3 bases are TGTGCCAGCAGCCCCACTAGCAATGAG.

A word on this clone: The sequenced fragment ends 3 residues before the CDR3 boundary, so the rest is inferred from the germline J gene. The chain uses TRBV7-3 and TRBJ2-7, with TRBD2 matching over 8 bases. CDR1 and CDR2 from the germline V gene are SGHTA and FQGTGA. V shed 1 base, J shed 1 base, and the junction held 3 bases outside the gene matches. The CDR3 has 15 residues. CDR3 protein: CASSLIAGPSYEQYF. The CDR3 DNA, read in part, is TGTGCCAGCAGCTTAATAGCGGGACCGTCCTACGAG.

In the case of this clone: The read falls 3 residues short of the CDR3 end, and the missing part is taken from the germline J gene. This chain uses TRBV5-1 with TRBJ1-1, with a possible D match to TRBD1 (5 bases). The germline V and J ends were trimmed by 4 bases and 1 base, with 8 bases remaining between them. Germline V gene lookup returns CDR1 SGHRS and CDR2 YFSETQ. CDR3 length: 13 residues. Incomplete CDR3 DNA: TGCGCCAGCAGCGGCGGGGCGAACACTGAA. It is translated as CASSGGANTE. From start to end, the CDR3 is CASSGGANTEAFF.

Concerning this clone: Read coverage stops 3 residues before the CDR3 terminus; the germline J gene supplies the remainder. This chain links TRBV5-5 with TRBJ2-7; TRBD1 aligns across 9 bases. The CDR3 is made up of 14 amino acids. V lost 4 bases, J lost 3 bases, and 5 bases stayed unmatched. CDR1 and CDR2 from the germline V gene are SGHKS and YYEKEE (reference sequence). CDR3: CASSPGQGVYEQYF. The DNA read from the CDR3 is TGTGCCAGCAGCCCGGGACAGGGTGTCTACGAG.

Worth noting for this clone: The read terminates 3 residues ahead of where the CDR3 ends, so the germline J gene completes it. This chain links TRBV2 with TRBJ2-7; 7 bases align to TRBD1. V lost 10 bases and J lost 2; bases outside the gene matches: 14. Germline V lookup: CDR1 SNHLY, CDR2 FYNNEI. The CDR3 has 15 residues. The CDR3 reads CAKTYGTVGTYEQYF. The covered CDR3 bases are TGTGCCAAGACATATGGGACAGTGGGTACCTACGAG.

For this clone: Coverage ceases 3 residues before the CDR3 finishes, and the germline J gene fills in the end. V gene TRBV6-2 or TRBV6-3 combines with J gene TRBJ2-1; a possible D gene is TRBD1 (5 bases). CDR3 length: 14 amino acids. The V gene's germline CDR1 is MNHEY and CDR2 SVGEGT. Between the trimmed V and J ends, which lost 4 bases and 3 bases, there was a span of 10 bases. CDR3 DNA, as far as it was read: TGTGCCAGCAGTTTCGAAGGGGACTACAATGAG. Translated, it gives CASSFEGDYNE. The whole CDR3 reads CASSFEGDYNEQFF.

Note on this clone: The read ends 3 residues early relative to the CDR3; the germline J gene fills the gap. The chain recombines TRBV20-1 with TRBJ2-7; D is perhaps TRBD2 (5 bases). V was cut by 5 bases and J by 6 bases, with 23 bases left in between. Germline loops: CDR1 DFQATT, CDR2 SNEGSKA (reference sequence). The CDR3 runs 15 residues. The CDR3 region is CSAVSPTTLVSEQYF. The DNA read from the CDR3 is TGCAGTGCTGTATCCCCCACTACACTAGTATCCGAG.

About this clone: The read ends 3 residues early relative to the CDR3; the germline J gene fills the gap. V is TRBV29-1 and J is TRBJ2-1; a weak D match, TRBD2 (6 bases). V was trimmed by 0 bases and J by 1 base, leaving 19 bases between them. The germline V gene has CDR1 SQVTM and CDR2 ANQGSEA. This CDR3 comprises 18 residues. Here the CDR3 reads CSVEEISLAVDSYNEQFF. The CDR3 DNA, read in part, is TGCAGCGTTGAAGAAATCTCCTTAGCGGTGGATTCCTACAATGAG.

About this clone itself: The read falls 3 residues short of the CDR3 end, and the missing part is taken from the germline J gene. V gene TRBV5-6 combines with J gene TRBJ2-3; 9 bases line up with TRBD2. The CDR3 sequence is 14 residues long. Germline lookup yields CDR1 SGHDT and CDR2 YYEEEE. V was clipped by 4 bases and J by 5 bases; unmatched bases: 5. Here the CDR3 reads CASSIAGALDTQYF. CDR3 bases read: TGTGCCAGCAGCATAGCGGGAGCGTTAGATACG.